This T cell receptor (beta chain) appears in the sequencing data of a study of Graves' ophthalmopathy and Graves' hyperthyroidism. Certain patients were not enrolled. These were patients with other autoimmune diseases, uncontrolled infections, pregnancy or lactation. V shed 4 bases and J shed 8 bases, with 14 bases lying between them. Germline values: CDR1 SEHNR, CDR2 FQNEAQ (reference sequence). This CDR3 has 14 amino acids. RNA transcripts were the template, and TCR beta CDR3 regions were amplified from them. The first round was an RT-PCR with HTBI primers, and the second round was a multiplex PCR. TCRdb reprocessed the multiplex PCR reads with MiXCR, giving one entry per CDR3 protein. In the table there are 560,000 or so distinct CDR3 sequences, about two fifths of which are singletons.

The J gene is TRBJ2-2, the V gene TRBV7-9; TRBD2 might be the D (6 bases). The clonotype was recovered from an adult man with Graves' hyperthyroidism. Sample: peripheral blood or thyroid tissue (not recorded which). The CDR3, as DNA: TGTGCCAGCAGCTCCACCGGGAGACCTGGGGAGCTGTTTTTT. Amino acid sequence: CASSSTGRPGELFF.